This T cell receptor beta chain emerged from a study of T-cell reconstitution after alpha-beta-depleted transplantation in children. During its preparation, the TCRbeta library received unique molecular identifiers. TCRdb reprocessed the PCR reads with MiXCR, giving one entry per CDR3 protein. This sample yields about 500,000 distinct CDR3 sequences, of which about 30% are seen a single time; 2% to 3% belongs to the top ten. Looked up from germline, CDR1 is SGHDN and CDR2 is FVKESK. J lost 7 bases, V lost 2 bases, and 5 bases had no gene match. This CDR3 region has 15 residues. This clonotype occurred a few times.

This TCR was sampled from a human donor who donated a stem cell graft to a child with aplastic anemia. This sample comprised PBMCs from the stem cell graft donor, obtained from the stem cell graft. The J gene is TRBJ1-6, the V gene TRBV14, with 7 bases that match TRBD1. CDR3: CASSQRVQGNSPLHF. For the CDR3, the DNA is TGTGCCAGCAGCCAAAGGGTACAGGGGAATTCACCCCTCCACTTT. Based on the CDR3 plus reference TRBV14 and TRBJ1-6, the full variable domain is EAGVTQFPSHSVIEKGQTVTLRCDPISGHDNLYWYRRVMGKEIKFLLHFVKESKQDESGMPNNRFLAERTGGTYSTLKVQPAELEDSGVYFCASSQRVQGNSPLHFGNGTRLTVT.